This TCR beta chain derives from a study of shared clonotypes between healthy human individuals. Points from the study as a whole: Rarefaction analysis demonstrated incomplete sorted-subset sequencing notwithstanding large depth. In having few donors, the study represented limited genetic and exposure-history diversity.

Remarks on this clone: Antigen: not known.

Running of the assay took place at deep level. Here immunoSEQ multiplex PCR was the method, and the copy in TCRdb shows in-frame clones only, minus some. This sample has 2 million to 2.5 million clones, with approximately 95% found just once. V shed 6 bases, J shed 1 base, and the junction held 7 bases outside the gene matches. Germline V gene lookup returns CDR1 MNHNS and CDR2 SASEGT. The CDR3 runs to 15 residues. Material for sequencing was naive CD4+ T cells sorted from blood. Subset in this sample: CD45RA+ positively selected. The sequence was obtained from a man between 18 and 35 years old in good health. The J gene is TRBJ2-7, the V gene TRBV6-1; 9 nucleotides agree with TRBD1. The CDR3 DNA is TGTGCCAGCAGGAAGGGACAGGGAAGTTCCTACGAGCAGTACTTC. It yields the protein CASRKGQGSSYEQYF.